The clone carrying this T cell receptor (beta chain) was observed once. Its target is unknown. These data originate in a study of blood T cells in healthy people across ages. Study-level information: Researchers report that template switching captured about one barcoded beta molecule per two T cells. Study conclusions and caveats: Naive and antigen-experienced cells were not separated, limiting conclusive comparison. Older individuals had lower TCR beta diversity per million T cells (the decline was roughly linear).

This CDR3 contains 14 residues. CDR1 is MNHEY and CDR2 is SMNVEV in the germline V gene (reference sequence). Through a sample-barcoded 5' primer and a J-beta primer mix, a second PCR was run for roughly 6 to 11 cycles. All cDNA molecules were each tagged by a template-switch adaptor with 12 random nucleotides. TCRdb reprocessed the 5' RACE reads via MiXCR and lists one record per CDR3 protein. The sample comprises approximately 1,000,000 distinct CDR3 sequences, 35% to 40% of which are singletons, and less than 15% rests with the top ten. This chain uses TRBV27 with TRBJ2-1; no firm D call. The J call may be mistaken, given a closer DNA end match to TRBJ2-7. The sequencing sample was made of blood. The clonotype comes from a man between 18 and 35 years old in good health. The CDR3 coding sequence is TGTGCCAGAAGAAGGCTGAGCTCCTACAATGAGCAGTACTTC. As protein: CARRRLSSYNEQYF.